The clone carrying this TCR beta chain was counted a few times. Antigen: not known. V shed 5 bases and J shed 3 bases, with 10 bases lying between them. This CDR3 comprises 13 residues. Germline V gives CDR1 SGHAT, CDR2 FQNNGV. The sample belongs to a study of T-cell memory formation after mild COVID-19. Turning to the study itself: The two donors had largely donor-specific TCR clusters. Study findings and constraints: Pre-infection memory harbored some responding clones, suggesting cross-reactive memory joined. A second wave of clones peaked on day 37, and their SARS-CoV-2 specificity went unconfirmed. Among contracting clones, CD4+ were mainly CM/EM and CD8+ enriched in EMRA.

TCRdb re-analysed the 5' RACE reads in MiXCR, keeping a single row per CDR3 protein. This table holds 300,000 to 350,000 distinct CDR3 sequences, roughly 13% found once. Sequencing was performed on PBMCs or a T cell subset sorted from them (not recorded which). The TCR was taken from a man aged 18-30 years who had mild COVID-19 (a few samples of this study predate the infection). Cell type and time point are not known. V gene TRBV11-2 combines with J gene TRBJ1-2; possibly TRBD1 for D (6 bases). The DNA of the CDR3 is TGTGCCAGCAGCCTGGACAGTCACTATGGCTACACCTTC. Translating gives CASSLDSHYGYTF. Full variable domain (missing parts from reference TRBV11-2 and TRBJ1-2): EAGVAQSPRYKIIEKRQSVAFWCNPISGHATLYWYQQILGQGPKLLIQFQNNGVVDDSQLPKDRFSAERLKGVDSTLKIQPAKLEDSAVYLCASSLDSHYGYTFGSGTRLTVV.